What follows are 23 T cell receptor beta chains derived from one specimen sequenced in a study of blood T cell repertoires in COVID-19. The assay was immunoSEQ multiplex PCR, and TCRdb's table has in-frame clones only and misses some. The top ten hold around 8% of the sample, which has 110,000 or so clones, more than 80% seen once. The sequencing sample was made of peripheral blood. These receptors were taken from a woman between 35 and 50 years old with acute or convalescent COVID-19.

The rearrangement uses TRBV6-2 or TRBV6-3 and TRBJ1-5; 7 bases match TRBD1. The CDR3 extends over 15 amino acids. Germline assignment: CDR1 MNHEY and CDR2 SVGEGT. The V segment lost 3 bases and the J segment 0 bases; nucleotides outside the gene matches: 2. In nucleotides, the CDR3 is TGTGCCAGCAGTTATTACAGGGGTAGCAATCAGCCCCAGCATTTT. It encodes CASSYYRGSNQPQHF.

This chain links TRBV11-2 with TRBJ2-3; 8 bases agree with TRBD2. CDR1 SGHAT and CDR2 FQNNGV come from the germline V gene. J gave up 0 bases and V 3 bases, and 8 bases lay outside the gene matches. The CDR3 covers 17 residues. The CDR3 reads CASSLLSGGASTDTQYF. The CDR3 bases are TGTGCCAGCAGCTTGCTCTCCGGGGGGGCTAGCACAGATACGCAGTATTTT. The whole variable domain, remainder taken from reference TRBV11-2 and TRBJ2-3, is EAGVAQSPRYKIIEKRQSVAFWCNPISGHATLYWYQQILGQGPKLLIQFQNNGVVDDSQLPKDRFSAERLKGVDSTLKIQPAKLEDSAVYLCASSLLSGGASTDTQYFGPGTRLTVL.

This clone has only a few counts. The V gene is TRBV2, the J gene TRBJ1-2; no clear D. The CDR3 length is 12 residues. The germline V and J ends were trimmed by 5 bases and 8 bases, with 12 bases remaining between them. CDR1 is SNHLY, CDR2 FYNNEI, per germline. The CDR3 spells CASSKEFGGYTF. The DNA for the CDR3 is TGTGCCAGCAGTAAGGAGTTTGGCGGCTACACCTTC.

The chain couples TRBV4-1 to TRBJ1-6, with D perhaps TRBD1 (5 bases). The V gene's germline CDR1 is MGHRA and CDR2 YSYEKL. The V and J ends lost 1 base and 7 bases respectively, with 14 bases between them. This CDR3 contains 16 residues. CDR3 protein: CASSQVSEGSNSPLHF. The CDR3 nucleotides read TGCGCCAGCAGCCAAGTTTCGGAGGGGTCGAATTCACCCCTCCACTTT.

The chain employs TRBV7-3 and TRBJ1-2; 7 bases match TRBD1. J gave up 4 bases and V 5 bases, and 4 bases lay outside the gene matches. The CDR3 spans 13 residues. The germline V gene has CDR1 SGHTA and CDR2 FQGTGA. CDR3 residues: CASSATGAYGYTF. The CDR3 nucleotides are TGTGCCAGCAGCGCTACAGGGGCCTATGGCTACACCTTC.

The J gene is TRBJ2-4, the V gene TRBV15; D is perhaps TRBD1 (6 bases). V was shortened by 1 base and J by 8 bases, with 15 bases between the two germline ends. Germline V gene lookup returns CDR1 LNHNV and CDR2 YYDKDF (reference sequence). The CDR3 spans 15 residues. The DNA of the CDR3 is TGTGCCACCAGCAGAGGACGTACAGGGATAGACATTCAGTACTTC. Translation gives CATSRGRTGIDIQYF.

This clone appeared a single time. The CDR3 is CASSILTSISGNTIYF. CDR3 in DNA: TGTGCCAGTAGTATCCTTACATCGATCTCTGGAAACACCATATATTTT. The chain is built from TRBV19 and TRBJ1-3; D ambiguous. Germline V CDR1 and CDR2: LNHDA, SQIVND (reference sequence). The CDR3 runs to 16 residues. V was shortened by 3 bases and J by 0 bases, with 12 bases between the two germline ends.

This rearrangement joins TRBV29-1 to TRBJ1-1, with 8 bases aligning to TRBD1. Trimming cost V 7 bases and J 2 bases; bases outside gene matches: 3. The V gene's germline CDR1 is SQVTM and CDR2 ANQGSEA. This CDR3 has 12 amino acids. As DNA, the CDR3 is TGCAGCGGGACAGGGTTTAACACTGAAGCTTTCTTT. Translated: CSGTGFNTEAFF.

This clone occurred once. V is TRBV11-2 and J is TRBJ2-7; perhaps TRBD2 as D (5 bases). The germline V gene encodes CDR1 SGHAT and CDR2 FQNNGV. The CDR3 totals 15 residues. The V gene lost 3 bases and the J gene lost 0 bases, with 12 bases spanning the gap. This chain's CDR3 is CASSFVGGYSYEQYF. The CDR3 DNA sequence: TGTGCCAGCAGCTTCGTCGGCGGGTACTCCTACGAGCAGTACTTC.

This chain joins TRBV30 and TRBJ1-6; 9 bases map to TRBD1. Germline assignment: CDR1 GTSNPN and CDR2 SVGIG (reference sequence). The ends lost 4 bases at V and 7 bases at J; junction bases unmatched: 8. The CDR3 consists of 15 residues. Written as DNA, the CDR3 is TGTGCCTGGACCGAAACCGGGACAGGGAATTCACCCCTCCACTTT. Translated, it gives CAWTETGTGNSPLHF.

This chain joins TRBV18 and TRBJ2-1, with D perhaps TRBD2 (6 bases). CDR1 KGHSH and CDR2 LQKENI come from the germline V gene. Deletions cut 8 bases from V and 2 bases from J, with 10 bases between. This CDR3 region has 13 residues. As DNA, the CDR3 is TGTGCCAGCCACCGGGGGACCTACAATGAGCAGTTCTTC. It specifies CASHRGTYNEQFF.

This chain uses TRBV5-1 with TRBJ1-5; 7 bases agree with TRBD1. Trimming cost V 0 bases and J 2 bases; bases outside gene matches: 5. Germline V lookup: CDR1 SGHRS, CDR2 YFSETQ. The CDR3 contains 16 residues. The CDR3 spells CASSLEGGAGNQPQHF. CDR3 in DNA: TGCGCCAGCAGCTTGGAAGGGGGCGCGGGCAATCAGCCCCAGCATTTT. Using reference TRBV5-1 and TRBJ1-5 for the parts outside the CDR3, the full variable domain is KAGVTQTPRYLIKTRGQQVTLSCSPISGHRSVSWYQQTPGQGLQFLFEYFSETQRNKGNFPGRFSGRQFSNSRSEMNVSTLELGDSALYLCASSLEGGAGNQPQHFGDGTRLSIL.

This rearrangement joins TRBV5-5 to TRBJ1-2; D unresolved. V lost 1 base and J 0 bases, leaving 7 bases between the germline ends. Germline values: CDR1 SGHKS, CDR2 YYEKEE (reference sequence). The CDR3 covers 14 residues. The CDR3 loop reads CASSLYSSNYGYTF. The CDR3 DNA is TGTGCCAGCAGCTTGTACAGTTCTAACTATGGCTACACCTTC.

The J gene is TRBJ2-7, the V gene TRBV7-9; D might be TRBD1 (6 bases). The CDR3 is 15 amino acids. Germline V gives CDR1 SEHNR, CDR2 FQNEAQ (reference sequence). Trimming took 3 bases from V and 7 from J, leaving 19 bases between them. CDR3 sequence (DNA): TGTGCCAGCAGCTTGGAAACAGGGAAGGGGTGGGAGCAGTACTTC. It yields the protein CASSLETGKGWEQYF.

The gene calls are TRBV11-2 and TRBJ1-2, with 8 bases that match TRBD1. The CDR3 is made up of 14 amino acids. Trimming at V came to 3 bases and at J to 6 bases, leaving 6 bases not matched to a gene. Per germline, CDR1 SGHAT and CDR2 FQNNGV. Here the CDR3 DNA reads TGTGCCAGCAGCTTTCACCAGGGGGCGAATGGCTACACCTTC. This sequence encodes CASSFHQGANGYTF.

The V call is TRBV5-4, the J call TRBJ1-1; D remains unclear. The germline V gene has CDR1 SGHNT and CDR2 YYREEE (reference sequence). Trimming stripped 5 bases from V and 3 bases from J, with 11 bases between. The CDR3 length is 13 residues. CDR3 region: CASSPERYTEAFF. The CDR3, as DNA: TGTGCCAGCAGTCCGGAGAGGTACACTGAAGCTTTCTTT.

V gene TRBV19 combines with J gene TRBJ2-2; D might be TRBD2 (5 bases). Trimming left V 9 bases short and J 2 bases short, with 10 bases between. This CDR3 spans 13 amino acids. Germline V lookup: CDR1 LNHDA, CDR2 SQIVND (reference sequence). The CDR3: CASRAVNTGELFF. Written as DNA, the CDR3 is TGTGCCAGCCGAGCGGTAAACACCGGGGAGCTGTTTTTT.

The genes are TRBV7-2 and TRBJ2-7; D perhaps matches TRBD2 (6 bases). With 3 bases removed from V and 3 bases from J, the gap between germline ends came to 9 bases. CDR3 length: 13 residues. Germline assignment: CDR1 SGHTA and CDR2 FQGNSA. The CDR3 bases are TGTGCCAGCAGCTTGGGACTCCTCTACGAGCAGTACTTC. This encodes CASSLGLLYEQYF.

V is TRBV20-1 and J is TRBJ1-5, with 9 bases matching TRBD1. The junction had 5 bases not matched to a gene; V was cut back by 6 bases and J by 11 bases. CDR3 size: 11 residues. The germline CDR1 and CDR2 sequences are DFQATT and SNEGSKA (reference sequence). CDR3 in DNA: TGCAGTGCCTGGACAGGGGTGACCCAGCATTTT. This sequence encodes CSAWTGVTQHF.

In this sample, this clone turned up once. The chain links TRBV6-4 to TRBJ2-1; D is perhaps TRBD2 (5 bases). CDR1 is MRHNA and CDR2 is SNTAGT in the germline V gene. The CDR3 has 16 amino acids. The V end was cut by 0 bases, the J end by 6 bases, with 15 bases between. CDR3 bases: TGTGCCAGCAGTGACTCGGACTCCGTTCGAGGCAATGAGCAGTTCTTC. It specifies CASSDSDSVRGNEQFF.

The chain combines TRBV20-1 with TRBJ1-1; D remains ambiguous. Germline V gene sequence: CDR1 DFQATT, CDR2 SNEGSKA (reference sequence). V shed 6 bases and J shed 7 bases, with 9 bases lying between them. CDR3 length equals 10 residues. Here the CDR3 DNA reads TGCAGTGCCCGACGGGATGAAGCTTTCTTT. It is translated as CSARRDEAFF.

This chain links TRBV27 with TRBJ1-2; tentatively, D is TRBD1 (5 bases). Per the germline V gene, CDR1 is MNHEY and CDR2 is SMNVEV (reference sequence). V lost 1 base to trimming and J lost 6 bases, with 9 bases between them. CDR3 length equals 13 residues. CDR3 sequence: CASSLYTGDGYTF. The CDR3 nucleotides are TGTGCCAGCAGTTTATATACAGGTGATGGCTACACCTTC.

The chain combines TRBV5-1 with TRBJ2-7; the D gene is possibly TRBD1 (6 bases). The CDR3 is made up of 13 amino acids. Trimming stripped 1 base from V and 6 bases from J, with 11 bases between. Germline V lookup: CDR1 SGHRS, CDR2 YFSETQ. CDR3 bases: TGCGCCAGCAGCTTGACACAGGGTCGCGAGCAGTACTTC. It codes for CASSLTQGREQYF.